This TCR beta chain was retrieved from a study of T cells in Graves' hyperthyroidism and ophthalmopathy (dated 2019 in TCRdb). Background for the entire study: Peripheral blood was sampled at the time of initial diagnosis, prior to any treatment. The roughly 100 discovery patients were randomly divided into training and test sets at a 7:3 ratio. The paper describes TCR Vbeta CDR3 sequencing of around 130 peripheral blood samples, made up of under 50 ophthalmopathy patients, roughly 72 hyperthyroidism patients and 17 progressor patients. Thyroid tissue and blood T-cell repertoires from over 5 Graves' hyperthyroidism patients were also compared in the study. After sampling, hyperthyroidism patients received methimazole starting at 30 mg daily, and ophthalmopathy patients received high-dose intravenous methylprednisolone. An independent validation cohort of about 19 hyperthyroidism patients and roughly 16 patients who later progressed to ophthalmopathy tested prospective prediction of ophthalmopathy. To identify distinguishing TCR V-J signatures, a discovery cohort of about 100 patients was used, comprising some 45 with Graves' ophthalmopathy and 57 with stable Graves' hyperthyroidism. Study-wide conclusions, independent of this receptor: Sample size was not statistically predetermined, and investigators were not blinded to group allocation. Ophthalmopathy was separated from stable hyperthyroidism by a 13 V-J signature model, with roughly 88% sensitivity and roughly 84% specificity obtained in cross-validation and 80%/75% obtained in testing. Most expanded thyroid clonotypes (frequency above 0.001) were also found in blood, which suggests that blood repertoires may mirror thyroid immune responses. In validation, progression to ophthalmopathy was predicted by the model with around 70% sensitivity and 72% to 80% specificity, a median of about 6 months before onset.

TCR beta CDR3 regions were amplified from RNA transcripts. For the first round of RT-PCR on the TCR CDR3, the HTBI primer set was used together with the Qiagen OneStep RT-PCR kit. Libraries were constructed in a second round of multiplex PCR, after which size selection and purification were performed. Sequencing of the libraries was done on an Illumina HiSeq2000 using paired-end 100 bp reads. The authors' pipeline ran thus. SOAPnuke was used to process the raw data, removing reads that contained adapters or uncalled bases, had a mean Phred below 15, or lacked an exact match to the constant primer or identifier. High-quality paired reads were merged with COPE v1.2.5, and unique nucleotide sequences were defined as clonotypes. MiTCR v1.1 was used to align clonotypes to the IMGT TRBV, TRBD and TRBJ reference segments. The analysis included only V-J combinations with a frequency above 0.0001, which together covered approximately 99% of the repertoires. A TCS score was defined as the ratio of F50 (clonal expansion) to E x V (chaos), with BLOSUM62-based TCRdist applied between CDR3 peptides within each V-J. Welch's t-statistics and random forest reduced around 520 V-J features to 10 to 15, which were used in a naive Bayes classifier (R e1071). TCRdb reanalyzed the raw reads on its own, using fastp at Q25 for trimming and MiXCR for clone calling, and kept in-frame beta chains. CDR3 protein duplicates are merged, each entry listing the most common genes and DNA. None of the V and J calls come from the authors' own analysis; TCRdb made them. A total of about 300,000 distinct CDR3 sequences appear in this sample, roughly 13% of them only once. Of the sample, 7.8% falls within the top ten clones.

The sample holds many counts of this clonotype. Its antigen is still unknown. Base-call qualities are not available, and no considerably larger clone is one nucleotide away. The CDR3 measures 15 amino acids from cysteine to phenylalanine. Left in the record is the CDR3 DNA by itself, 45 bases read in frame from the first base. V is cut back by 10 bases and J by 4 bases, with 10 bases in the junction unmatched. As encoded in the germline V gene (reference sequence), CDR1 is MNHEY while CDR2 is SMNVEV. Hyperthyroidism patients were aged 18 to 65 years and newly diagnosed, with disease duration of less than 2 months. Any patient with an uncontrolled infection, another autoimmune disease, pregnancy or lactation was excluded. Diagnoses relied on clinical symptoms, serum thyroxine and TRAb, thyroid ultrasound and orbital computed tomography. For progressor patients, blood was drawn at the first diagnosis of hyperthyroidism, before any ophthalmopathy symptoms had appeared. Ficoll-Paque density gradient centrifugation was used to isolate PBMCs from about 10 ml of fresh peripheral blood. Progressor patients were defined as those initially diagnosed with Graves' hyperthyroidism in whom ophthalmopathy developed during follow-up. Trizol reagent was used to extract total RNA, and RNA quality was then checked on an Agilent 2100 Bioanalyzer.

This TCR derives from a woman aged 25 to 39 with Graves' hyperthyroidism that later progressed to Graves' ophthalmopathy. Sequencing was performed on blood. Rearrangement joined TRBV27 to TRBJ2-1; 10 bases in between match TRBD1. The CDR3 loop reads CATKAGTGVYNEQFF. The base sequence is TGTGCCACCAAGGCCGGGACAGGGGTTTACAATGAGCAGTTCTTC.